This passage covers 30 T cell receptor beta chains from one sample sequenced in a study of human T cells and chemical hapten exposure. As to time point: patch test 1, 2 weeks after DPC sensitization. Treatment reported: therapeutic diphenylcyclopropenone sensitization with weekly scalp DPC. TCRdb re-derived calls from the RACE reads in MiXCR, one entry per CDR3 protein. The sample has under 200,000 distinct CDR3 sequences, more than 12% seen once; the top ten hold 1.5% to 2%. Material: whole blood, obtained in connection with sensitization to the hapten diphenylcyclopropenone (DPC). The receptors come from a woman in her 30s with alopecia areata. Some clones in this sample may be carry-over from other donors' samples.

This clonotype came up many times. The chain uses TRBV3-1 and TRBJ2-3; TRBD2 matches 11 bases. The CDR3 is 17 amino acids. Germline V lookup: CDR1 LGHDT, CDR2 YNNKEL (reference sequence). The junction had 10 bases not matched to a gene; V was cut back by 0 bases and J by 8 bases. The CDR3 nucleotides read TGTGCCAGCAGCCAAGATCTGGCGGGACTAGCGGCGAGTACGCAGTATTTT. Amino acids: CASSQDLAGLAASTQYF.

The table lists this clonotype with a few counts. The rearrangement joins TRBV5-1 to TRBJ2-7; TRBD1 might be the D (6 bases). Trimming removed 0 bases at V and 7 bases at J, with 11 bases between. Germline V CDR1 and CDR2: SGHRS, YFSETQ. The CDR3 is 13 residues long. The CDR3 DNA follows: TGCGCCAGCAGCTTGGCGACAGGTCGAGAGCAGTACTTC. This translates into CASSLATGREQYF.

There are a few counts of this clonotype. The chain uses TRBV18 and TRBJ1-3, with D hard to call. This CDR3 comprises 18 residues. V lost 3 bases, J lost 0 bases, and 18 bases lay in between. From germline, CDR1 is KGHSH and CDR2 LQKENI. The CDR3: CASSPPAGRRPSGNTIYF. CDR3 coding DNA: TGTGCCAGCTCACCCCCCGCAGGCCGGCGCCCCTCTGGAAACACCATATATTTT. Full variable domain (outside the CDR3, taken from reference TRBV18 and TRBJ1-3): NAGVMQNPRHLVRRRGQEARLRCSPMKGHSHVYWYRQLPEEGLKFMVYLQKENIIDESGMPKERFSAEFPKEGPSILRIQQVVRGDSAAYFCASSPPAGRRPSGNTIYFGEGSWLTVV.

The chain has TRBV12-3 or TRBV12-4 and TRBJ2-3, with a tentative D call TRBD1 (5 bases). This CDR3 region has 15 residues. Trimming cost V 8 bases and J 4 bases, with 19 bases left between them. The CDR3 DNA follows: TGTGCCAGCTCCGCCTTCGGTACAGGCCCAGATACGCAGTATTTT. Translation gives CASSAFGTGPDTQYF.

The chain is built from TRBV4-2 and TRBJ2-3; TRBD2 aligns across 9 bases. The CDR3 is 16 amino acids. Germline CDR1 is LGHNA and CDR2 is YNFKEQ. V dropped 4 bases and J dropped 2; count of bases not matched to a gene: 7. The DNA for the CDR3 is TGTGCCAGCAGCCTGCTTGTAGCGGGGGCCACAGATACGCAGTATTTT. Its translation is CASSLLVAGATDTQYF.

This clonotype was counted ten times or more. This chain links TRBV5-1 with TRBJ1-4; D gene unclear. The CDR3 runs to 14 residues. Germline loops: CDR1 SGHRS, CDR2 YFSETQ. V was clipped by 1 base and J by 4 bases, with 8 bases between them. The CDR3 DNA reads TGCGCCAGCAGCTTGCATGGGGATAATGAAAAACTGTTTTTT. It translates to CASSLHGDNEKLFF. The variable domain in full, completed from reference TRBV5-1 and TRBJ1-4, reads KAGVTQTPRYLIKTRGQQVTLSCSPISGHRSVSWYQQTPGQGLQFLFEYFSETQRNKGNFPGRFSGRQFSNSRSEMNVSTLELGDSALYLCASSLHGDNEKLFFGSGTQLSVL.

This clonotype showed up just a few times. V and J are TRBV11-2 and TRBJ2-1; 13 bases line up with TRBD2. This CDR3 region has 15 residues. J gave up 8 bases and V 5 bases, and 6 bases lay outside the gene matches. Per germline, CDR1 SGHAT and CDR2 FQNNGV. Here the CDR3 reads CASSRTSGSSHEQFF. CDR3 DNA: TGTGCCAGCAGCCGGACTAGCGGGAGTTCCCATGAGCAGTTCTTC.

At least ten counts were recorded for this clonotype. This rearrangement joins TRBV7-2 to TRBJ2-7; D is undetermined. V lost 3 bases and J lost 0, with 9 bases in between. The CDR3 covers 14 residues. The germline V gene encodes CDR1 SGHTA and CDR2 FQGNSA. CDR3 loop: CASSLGRFSYEQYF. In nucleotides, the CDR3 is TGTGCCAGCAGCTTGGGCAGGTTCTCCTACGAGCAGTACTTC.

The table lists this clonotype with a few counts. The chain couples TRBV5-6 to TRBJ2-3; 13 bases are shared with TRBD2. There are 17 residues in the CDR3. CDR1 SGHDT and CDR2 YYEEEE come from the germline V gene. V was pared by 1 base and J by 0 bases, with 2 bases of the junction left unmatched. CDR3 nucleotides: TGTGCCAGCAGCTTGACTAGCGGGGGGGCCAGCACAGATACGCAGTATTTT. Amino acids: CASSLTSGGASTDTQYF.

This clonotype was picked up a small number of times. The chain joins TRBV7-6 to TRBJ2-7; 9 bases fit TRBD1. The junction had 5 bases not matched to a gene; V was cut back by 1 base and J by 4 bases. CDR1 is SGHVS and CDR2 is FNYEAQ in the germline V gene. The CDR3 sequence is 15 residues long. CDR3 protein: CASSLDPGQGYEQYF. The CDR3 DNA follows: TGTGCCAGCAGCTTAGACCCGGGACAGGGTTACGAGCAGTACTTC. The complete variable domain, with remaining parts taken from reference TRBV7-6 and TRBJ2-7, reads GAGVSQSPRYKVTKRGQDVALRCDPISGHVSLYWYRQALGQGPEFLTYFNYEAQQDKSGLPNDRFSAERPEGSISTLTIQRTEQRDSAMYRCASSLDPGQGYEQYFGPGTRLTVT.

This clonotype was detected ten times or more. The chain carries TRBV20-1 and TRBJ2-3; no firm D call. From germline, CDR1 is DFQATT and CDR2 SNEGSKA (reference sequence). V was pared by 0 bases and J by 6 bases, with 4 bases between. The CDR3 contains 11 residues. The CDR3 nucleotides are TGCAGTGCTAGAGATAGGGATACGCAGTATTTT. Its translation: CSARDRDTQYF.

This clonotype has only a few counts. The rearrangement links TRBV7-9 to TRBJ2-3; D is unresolved. This CDR3 is built from 15 residues. Trimming stripped 5 bases from V and 6 bases from J, with 18 bases between. Germline V lookup: CDR1 SEHNR, CDR2 FQNEAQ (reference sequence). DNA for the CDR3: TGTGCCAGCAGCCCTCTTACTGGGGTATTGGATACGCAGTATTTT. Protein sequence: CASSPLTGVLDTQYF.

The V call is TRBV9, the J call TRBJ2-2, with D possibly matching TRBD1 (6 bases). The CDR3 is 16 residues long. The germline gives CDR1 SGDLS, CDR2 YYNGEE. Trimming stripped 3 bases from V and 4 bases from J, with 16 bases between. This CDR3 is CASSGVTGTFTGELFF. CDR3 sequence (DNA): TGTGCCAGCAGCGGAGTCACCGGGACATTCACCGGGGAGCTGTTTTTT.

The chain uses TRBV6-5 and TRBJ1-1; D ambiguous. This CDR3 is 13 amino acids long. The V end lost 8 bases, the J end lost 1 base, and 11 bases lay between the germline ends. Germline V CDR1 and CDR2: MNHEY, SVGAGI. This CDR3 is CASSYQWNTEAFF. The CDR3 DNA sequence: TGTGCCAGCTCCTACCAGTGGAACACTGAAGCTTTCTTT.

This clonotype turned up a few times. The V and J genes are TRBV18 and TRBJ2-3, with TRBD1 matching over 9 bases. V lost 4 bases, J lost 3 bases, and 5 bases stayed unmatched. The CDR3 length is 15 residues. Germline V gene lookup returns CDR1 KGHSH and CDR2 LQKENI. CDR3 region: CASSLTTGGTDTQYF. The CDR3 DNA reads as TGTGCCAGCTCACTGACGACAGGGGGAACAGATACGCAGTATTTT.

This clonotype was picked up a small number of times. The chain's CDR3 is CSVDTSYEQYF. CDR3 sequence (DNA): TGCAGCGTTGATACCAGCTACGAGCAGTACTTC. The genes are TRBV29-1 and TRBJ2-7; D is unresolved. The CDR3 length is 11 residues. V lost 3 bases and J lost 3, with 6 bases in between. Germline V gene sequence: CDR1 SQVTM, CDR2 ANQGSEA.

The V call is TRBV6-5, the J call TRBJ2-3, with 10 bases lining up with TRBD2. With V trimmed by 8 bases and J by 3 bases, 20 bases remained unmatched. The CDR3 has 19 amino acids. CDR1 is MNHEY, CDR2 SVGAGI, per germline. The CDR3 DNA reads TGTGCCAGCTCACCTATAGCGGGGGGACACTTACCATCGACAGATACGCAGTATTTT. Its protein product is CASSPIAGGHLPSTDTQYF.

This chain links TRBV27 with TRBJ2-7, with D maybe TRBD1 (6 bases). V was shortened by 5 bases and J by 2 bases, with 10 bases between the two germline ends. This CDR3 has 13 residues. The germline V gene has CDR1 MNHEY and CDR2 SMNVEV (reference sequence). CDR3 residues: CASSKGVTYEQYF. The CDR3 nucleotides read TGTGCCAGCAGTAAGGGGGTGACCTACGAGCAGTACTTC.

This chain links TRBV28 with TRBJ2-3, with 8 bases aligning to TRBD2. The J segment lost 0 bases and the V segment lost 4 bases, leaving 6 bases of the junction unmatched. The CDR3 is made up of 16 amino acids. CDR1 MDHEN and CDR2 SYDVKM come from the germline V gene. CDR3 residues: CASSSLAGTSTDTQYF. CDR3 nucleotides: TGTGCCAGCAGTTCCCTAGCGGGCACTAGCACAGATACGCAGTATTTT. Full variable domain (rest looked up from reference TRBV28 and TRBJ2-3): DVKVTQSSRYLVKRTGEKVFLECVQDMDHENMFWYRQDPGLGLRLIYFSYDVKMKEKGDIPEGYSVSREKKERFSLILESASTNQTSMYLCASSSLAGTSTDTQYFGPGTRLTVL.

Only a few counts were recorded for this clonotype. The chain links TRBV28 to TRBJ2-5; maybe TRBD1 (5 bases). Trimming removed 1 base from V and 2 bases from J, with 11 bases in between. The germline CDR1 and CDR2 sequences are MDHEN and SYDVKM. This CDR3 is built from 15 residues. Here the CDR3 reads CASSLFQTAQETQYF. The DNA for the CDR3 is TGTGCCAGCAGTTTATTTCAGACAGCTCAAGAGACCCAGTACTTC.

The V and J genes are TRBV7-2 and TRBJ2-5; a weak D match, TRBD1 (7 bases). Germline V lookup: CDR1 SGHTA, CDR2 FQGNSA. V was pared by 1 base and J by 7 bases, with 19 bases between. This CDR3 comprises 16 residues. The CDR3 reads CASSLVRGALAGTQYF. The CDR3 DNA is TGTGCCAGCAGCTTAGTCAGGGGGGCGCTAGCTGGGACCCAGTACTTC.

This clonotype came up a few times. This chain links TRBV5-6 with TRBJ2-2; no firm D call. Germline V gives CDR1 SGHDT, CDR2 YYEEEE. The V end lost 1 base, the J end lost 1 base, and 11 bases lay between the germline ends. The CDR3 is 16 amino acids. The CDR3 loop reads CASSLRGRLNTGELFF. CDR3 bases: TGTGCCAGCAGCTTGCGAGGCAGGCTGAACACCGGGGAGCTGTTTTTT.

In its sample, this clonotype was seen many times. The chain has TRBV6-2 or TRBV6-3 and TRBJ2-3; D gene ambiguous. The length of the CDR3 is 12 residues. CDR1 and CDR2 from the germline V gene are MNHEY and SVGEGT. The V end was cut by 0 bases, the J end by 5 bases, with 3 bases between. CDR3 residues: CASSYSKDTQYF. The CDR3, as DNA: TGTGCCAGCAGTTACTCGAAAGATACGCAGTATTTT.

The V gene is TRBV4-1, the J gene TRBJ2-7, with D unclear. The CDR3 sequence is 15 residues long. The ends were cut back, 0 bases at V and 2 bases at J, with 11 bases in the middle. CDR1 is MGHRA and CDR2 is YSYEKL in the germline V gene. CDR3 region: CASSQEPGKAYEQYF. The CDR3 DNA reads TGCGCCAGCAGCCAAGAGCCGGGTAAAGCCTACGAGCAGTACTTC.

The chain carries TRBV20-1 and TRBJ1-1; weak D call: TRBD1 (5 bases). CDR3 size: 13 residues. V was cut by 5 bases and J by 3 bases, with 13 bases left in between. Per germline, CDR1 DFQATT and CDR2 SNEGSKA (reference sequence). The CDR3 loop reads CSAAGDGHTEAFF. The CDR3 DNA is TGCAGTGCTGCGGGGGACGGTCACACTGAAGCTTTCTTT.

This clonotype was detected ten times or more. The chain recombines TRBV29-1 with TRBJ1-5; 7 positions match TRBD1. The germline V gene encodes CDR1 SQVTM and CDR2 ANQGSEA. The CDR3 has 15 amino acids. V lost 7 bases, J lost 0 bases, and 9 bases stayed unmatched. The CDR3 sequence is CSARQGLNSNQPQHF. The DNA of the CDR3 is TGCAGCGCCCGACAGGGATTGAATAGCAATCAGCCCCAGCATTTT.

The rearrangement uses TRBV19 and TRBJ1-2; 9 nucleotides line up with TRBD1. CDR3 length: 15 amino acids. Germline V lookup: CDR1 LNHDA, CDR2 SQIVND (reference sequence). V lost 5 bases and J lost 2; bases outside the gene matches: 6. CDR3 DNA: TGTGCCAGTAGTCTCCCGGGACAGGGAAACTATGGCTACACCTTC. Protein product: CASSLPGQGNYGYTF.

Many counts were recorded for this clonotype. The chain carries TRBV7-6 and TRBJ2-5; 9 bases agree with TRBD1. Germline V CDR1 and CDR2: SGHVS, FNYEAQ. J was trimmed by 5 bases and V by 5 bases; bases with no gene match: 6. This CDR3 is built from 14 residues. Written as DNA, the CDR3 is TGTGCCAGCAGCCCGAACAGGGGGCCGGAGACCCAGTACTTC. Translating it yields CASSPNRGPETQYF.

This clonotype was counted between two and nine times. This chain joins TRBV6-5 and TRBJ1-1; possible D gene TRBD1, 6 bases. CDR1 and CDR2 (germline): MNHEY, SVGAGI. Between the trimmed V and J ends, which lost 5 bases and 3 bases, there was a span of 22 bases. The CDR3 has 17 amino acids. For the CDR3, the DNA is TGTGCCAGCAGTCCCCGGAGGGGGGGCGCGGTATACACTGAAGCTTTCTTT. Amino acids: CASSPRRGGAVYTEAFF.

V usage is TRBV7-9 and J usage is TRBJ2-3, with TRBD2 identical over 13 bases. Germline values: CDR1 SEHNR, CDR2 FQNEAQ (reference sequence). The CDR3 totals 18 residues. The ends lost 2 bases at V and 3 bases at J; junction bases unmatched: 8. This CDR3 is CASSLTSGGATTTDTQYF. Written as DNA, the CDR3 is TGTGCCAGCAGCTTAACTAGCGGGGGGGCCACCACGACAGATACGCAGTATTTT.